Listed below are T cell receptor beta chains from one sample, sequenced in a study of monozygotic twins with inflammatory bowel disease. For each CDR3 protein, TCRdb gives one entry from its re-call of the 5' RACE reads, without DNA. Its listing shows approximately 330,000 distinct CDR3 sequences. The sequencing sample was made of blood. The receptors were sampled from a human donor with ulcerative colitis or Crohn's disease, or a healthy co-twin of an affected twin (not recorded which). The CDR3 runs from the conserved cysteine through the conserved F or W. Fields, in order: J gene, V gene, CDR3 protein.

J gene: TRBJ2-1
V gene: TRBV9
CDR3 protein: CASSPTLGSEQFF

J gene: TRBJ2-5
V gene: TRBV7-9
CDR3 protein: CASSLPGVETQYF

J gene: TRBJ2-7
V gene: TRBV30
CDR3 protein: CAWSFGGALYEQYF

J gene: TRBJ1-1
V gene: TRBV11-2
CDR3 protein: CASSLGQGPEAFF

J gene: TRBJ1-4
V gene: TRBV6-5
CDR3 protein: CASSFRLGEKLFF

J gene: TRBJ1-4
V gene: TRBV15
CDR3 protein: CATSRDGQGFNEKLFF

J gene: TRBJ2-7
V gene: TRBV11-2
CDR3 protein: CASSPSRDMYEQYF

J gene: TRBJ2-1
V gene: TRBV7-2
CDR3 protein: CASSPEGTDDNEQFF

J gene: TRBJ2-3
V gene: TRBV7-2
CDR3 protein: CASSLVRLAGAPDTQYF

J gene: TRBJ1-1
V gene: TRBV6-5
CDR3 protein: CASSTPAGEAFF